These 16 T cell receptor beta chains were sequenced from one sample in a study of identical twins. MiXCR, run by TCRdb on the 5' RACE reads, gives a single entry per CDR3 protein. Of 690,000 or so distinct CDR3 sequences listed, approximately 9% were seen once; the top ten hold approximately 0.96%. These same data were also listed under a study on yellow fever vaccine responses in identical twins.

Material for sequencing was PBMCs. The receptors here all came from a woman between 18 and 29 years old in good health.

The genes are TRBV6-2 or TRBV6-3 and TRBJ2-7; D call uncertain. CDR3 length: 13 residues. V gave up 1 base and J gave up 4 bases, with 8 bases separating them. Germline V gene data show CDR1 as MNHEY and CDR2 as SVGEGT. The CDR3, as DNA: TGTGCCAGCAGTTACTTTCCACAGTACGAGCAGTACTTC. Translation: CASSYFPQYEQYF.

As DNA, the CDR3 is TGTGCCAGCAGTTCAGACAGGGATGGGGCAGATCAGCCCCAGCATTTT. It is translated as CASSSDRDGADQPQHF. The chain recombines TRBV28 with TRBJ1-5; 7 positions match TRBD1. V lost 4 bases to trimming and J lost 5 bases; unmatched junction nucleotides: 11. The length of the CDR3 is 16 residues. Germline V lookup: CDR1 MDHEN, CDR2 SYDVKM.

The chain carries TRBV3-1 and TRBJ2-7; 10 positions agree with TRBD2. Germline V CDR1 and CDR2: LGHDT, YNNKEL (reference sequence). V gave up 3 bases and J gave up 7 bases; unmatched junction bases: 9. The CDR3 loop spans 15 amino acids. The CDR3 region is CASSHGAGGRREQYF. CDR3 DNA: TGTGCCAGCAGCCATGGAGCGGGGGGGCGAAGGGAGCAGTACTTC.

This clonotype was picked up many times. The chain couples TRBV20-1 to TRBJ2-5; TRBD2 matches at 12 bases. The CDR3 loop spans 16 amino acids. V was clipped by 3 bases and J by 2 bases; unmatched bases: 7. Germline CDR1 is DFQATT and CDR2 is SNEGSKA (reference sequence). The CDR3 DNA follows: TGCAGTGCTAGCGCCACTAGCGGGGGGATACAAGAGACCCAGTACTTC. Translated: CSASATSGGIQETQYF.

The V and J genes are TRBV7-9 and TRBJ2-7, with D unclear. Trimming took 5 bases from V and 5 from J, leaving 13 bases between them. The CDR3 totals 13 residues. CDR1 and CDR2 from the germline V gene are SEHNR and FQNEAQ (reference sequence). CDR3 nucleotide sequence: TGTGCCAGCAGCGTATGGGATAAGGACGAGCAGTACTTC. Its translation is CASSVWDKDEQYF.

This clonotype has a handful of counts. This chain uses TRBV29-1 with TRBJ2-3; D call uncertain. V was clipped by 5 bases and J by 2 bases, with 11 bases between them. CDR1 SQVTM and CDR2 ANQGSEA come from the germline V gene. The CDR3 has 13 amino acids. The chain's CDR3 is CSVRLSITDTQYF. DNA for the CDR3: TGCAGCGTTAGGCTCTCGATCACAGATACGCAGTATTTT.

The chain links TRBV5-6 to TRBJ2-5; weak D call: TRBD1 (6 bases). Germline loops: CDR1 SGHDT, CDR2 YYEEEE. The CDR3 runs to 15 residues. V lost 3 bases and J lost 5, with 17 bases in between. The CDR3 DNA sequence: TGTGCCAGCAGCTGGGGGACCGGGACATTTGAGACCCAGTACTTC. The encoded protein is CASSWGTGTFETQYF.

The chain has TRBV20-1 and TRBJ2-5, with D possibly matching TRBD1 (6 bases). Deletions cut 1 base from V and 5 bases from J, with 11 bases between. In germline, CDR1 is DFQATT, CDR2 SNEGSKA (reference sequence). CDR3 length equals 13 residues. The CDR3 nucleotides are TGCAGTGCTAGAGTGGGGGCTGGTGAGACCCAGTACTTC. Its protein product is CSARVGAGETQYF.

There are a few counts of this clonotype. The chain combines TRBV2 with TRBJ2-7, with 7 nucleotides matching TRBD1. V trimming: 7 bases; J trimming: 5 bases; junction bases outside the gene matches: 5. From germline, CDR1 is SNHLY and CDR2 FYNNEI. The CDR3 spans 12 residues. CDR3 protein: CASNAGGDEQYF. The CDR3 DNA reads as TGTGCCAGCAACGCAGGGGGTGACGAGCAGTACTTC.

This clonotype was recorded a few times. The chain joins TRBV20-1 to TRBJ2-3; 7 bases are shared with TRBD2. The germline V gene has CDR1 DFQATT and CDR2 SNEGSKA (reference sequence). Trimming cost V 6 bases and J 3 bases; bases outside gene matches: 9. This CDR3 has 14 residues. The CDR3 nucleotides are TGCAGTGCCGGACTAGTCAGGCAAACAGATACGCAGTATTTT. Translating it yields CSAGLVRQTDTQYF.

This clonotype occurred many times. CDR3 in amino acids: CASKGQEFYNEQFF. In DNA, the CDR3 is TGCGCCAGTAAGGGACAGGAGTTCTACAATGAGCAGTTCTTC. V gene TRBV5-1 combines with J gene TRBJ2-1; 8 bases agree with TRBD1. The CDR3 is 14 residues long. V shed 8 bases, J shed 3 bases, and the junction held 7 bases outside the gene matches. CDR1 is SGHRS and CDR2 is YFSETQ in the germline V gene.

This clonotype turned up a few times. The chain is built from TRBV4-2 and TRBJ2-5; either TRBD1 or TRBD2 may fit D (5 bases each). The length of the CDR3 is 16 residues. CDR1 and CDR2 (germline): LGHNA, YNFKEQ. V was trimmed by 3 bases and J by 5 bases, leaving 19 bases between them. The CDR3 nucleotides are TGTGCCAGCAGCCACCGCCGGGACGGGGAGCGGGAGACCCAGTACTTC. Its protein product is CASSHRRDGERETQYF.

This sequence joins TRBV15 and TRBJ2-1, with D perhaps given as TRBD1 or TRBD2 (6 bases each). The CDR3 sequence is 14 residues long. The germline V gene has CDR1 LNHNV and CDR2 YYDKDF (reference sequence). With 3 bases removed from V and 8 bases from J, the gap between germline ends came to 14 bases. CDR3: CATSRWGAGDEQFF. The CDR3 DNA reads TGTGCCACCAGCAGGTGGGGGGCCGGGGATGAGCAGTTCTTC. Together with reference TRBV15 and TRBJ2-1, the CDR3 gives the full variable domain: DAMVIQNPRYQVTQFGKPVTLSCSQTLNHNVMYWYQQKSSQAPKLLFHYYDKDFNNEADTPDNFQSRRPNTSFCFLDIRSPGLGDTAMYLCATSRWGAGDEQFFGPGTRLTVL.

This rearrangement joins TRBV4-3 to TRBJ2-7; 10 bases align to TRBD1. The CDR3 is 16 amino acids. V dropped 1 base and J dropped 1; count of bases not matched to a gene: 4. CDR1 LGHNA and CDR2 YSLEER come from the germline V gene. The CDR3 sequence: CASSQGTGGGSYEQYF. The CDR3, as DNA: TGCGCCAGCAGCCAAGGGACAGGGGGAGGGTCCTACGAGCAGTACTTC.

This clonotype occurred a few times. The CDR3 here is CASSEGYKTGLWNNEQFF. In nucleotides, the CDR3 is TGTGCCAGCAGTGAGGGGTACAAGACGGGCCTTTGGAATAATGAGCAGTTCTTC. V and J are TRBV25-1 and TRBJ2-1; D is uncertain. Looked up from germline, CDR1 is MGHDK and CDR2 is SYGVNS. The CDR3 covers 18 residues. V was shortened by 3 bases and J by 7 bases, with 25 bases between the two germline ends.

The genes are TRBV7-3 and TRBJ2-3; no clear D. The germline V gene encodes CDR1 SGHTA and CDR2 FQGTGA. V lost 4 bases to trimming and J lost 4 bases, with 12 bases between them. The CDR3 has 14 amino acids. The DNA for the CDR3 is TGTGCCAGCAGCTCTAACAGCCCCCCAGATACGCAGTATTTT. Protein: CASSSNSPPDTQYF. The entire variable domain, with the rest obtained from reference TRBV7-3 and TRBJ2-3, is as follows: GAGVSQTPSNKVTEKGKYVELRCDPISGHTALYWYRQSLGQGPEFLIYFQGTGAADDSGLPNDRFFAVRPEGSVSTLKIQRTERGDSAVYLCASSSNSPPDTQYFGPGTRLTVL.